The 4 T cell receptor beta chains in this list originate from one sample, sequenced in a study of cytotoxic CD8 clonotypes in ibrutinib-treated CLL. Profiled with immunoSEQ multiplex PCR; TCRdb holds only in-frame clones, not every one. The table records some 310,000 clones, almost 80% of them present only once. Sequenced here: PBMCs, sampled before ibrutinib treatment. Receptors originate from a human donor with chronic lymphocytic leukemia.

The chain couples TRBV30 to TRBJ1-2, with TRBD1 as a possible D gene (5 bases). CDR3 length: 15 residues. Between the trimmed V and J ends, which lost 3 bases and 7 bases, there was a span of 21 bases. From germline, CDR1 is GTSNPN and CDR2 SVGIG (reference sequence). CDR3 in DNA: TGTGCCTGGAGAGTATGGCACAATCTGAGGGGTGGCTACACCTTC. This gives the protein CAWRVWHNLRGGYTF.

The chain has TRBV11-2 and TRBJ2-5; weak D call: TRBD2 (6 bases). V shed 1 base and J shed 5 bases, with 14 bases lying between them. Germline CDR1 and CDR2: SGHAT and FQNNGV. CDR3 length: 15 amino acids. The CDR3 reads CASSLAVGGGETQYF. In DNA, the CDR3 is TGTGCCAGCAGCTTAGCTGTCGGGGGAGGTGAGACCCAGTACTTC.

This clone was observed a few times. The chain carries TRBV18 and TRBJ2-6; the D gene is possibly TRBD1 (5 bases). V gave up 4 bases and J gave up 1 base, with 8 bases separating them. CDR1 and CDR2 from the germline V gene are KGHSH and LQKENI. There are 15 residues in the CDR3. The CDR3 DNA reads TGTGCCAGCTCACGACAGAGGTCTGGGGCCAACGTCCTGACTTTC. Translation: CASSRQRSGANVLTF.

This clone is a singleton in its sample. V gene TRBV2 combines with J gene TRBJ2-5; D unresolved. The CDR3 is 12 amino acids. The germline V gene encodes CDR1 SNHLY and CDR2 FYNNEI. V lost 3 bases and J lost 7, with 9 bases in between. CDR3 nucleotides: TGTGCCAGCAGTGAGTCCCTGAGGACCCAGTACTTC. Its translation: CASSESLRTQYF.